Listed here are 9 T cell receptor beta chains from one sample, sequenced in a study of blood T cell repertoires in COVID-19. Assay: immunoSEQ multiplex PCR; the TCRdb copy retains only in-frame clones and omits some. The top ten hold around 1.5% of the sample, which has 300,000 or so clones, roughly 86% seen once. The sample taken for sequencing was peripheral blood. These receptors all stem from a woman aged 50 to 65 with acute or convalescent COVID-19.

The rearrangement joins TRBV7-8 to TRBJ1-2; D possibly corresponds to TRBD1 (6 bases). The germline V gene has CDR1 SGHVS and CDR2 FQNEAQ. CDR3 length: 12 amino acids. Deletions cut 1 base from V and 8 bases from J, with 8 bases between. The CDR3: CASSLGGRGYTF. CDR3 DNA sequence: TGTGCCAGCAGCTTAGGGGGGCGGGGCTACACCTTC.

Only a few counts were recorded for this clone. J is TRBJ1-5 and V is TRBV6-5; D not certain. The CDR3 runs 14 residues. From germline, CDR1 is MNHEY and CDR2 SVGAGI. V lost 2 bases and J lost 5, with 10 bases in between. CDR3 sequence: CASSYGPGDQPQHF. CDR3 DNA sequence: TGTGCCAGCAGTTACGGGCCAGGCGATCAGCCCCAGCATTTT.

The chain carries TRBV27 and TRBJ2-7, with 7 bases aligning to TRBD1. This CDR3 region has 13 residues. Trimming at V came to 6 bases and at J to 3 bases, leaving 5 bases not matched to a gene. CDR1 is MNHEY and CDR2 is SMNVEV in the germline V gene (reference sequence). The CDR3 protein is CASSRTGFYEQYF. DNA for the CDR3: TGTGCCAGCAGCAGGACAGGATTCTACGAGCAGTACTTC.

V usage is TRBV24-1 and J usage is TRBJ2-7; 7 bases fit TRBD2. Germline values: CDR1 KGHDR, CDR2 SFDVKD. The CDR3 sequence is 15 residues long. The ends lost 0 bases at V and 5 bases at J; junction bases unmatched: 6. CDR3 in amino acids: CATSDLRLGGDEQYF. The CDR3 coding sequence is TGTGCCACCAGTGATTTGCGACTGGGAGGGGACGAGCAGTACTTC.

The chain uses TRBV5-4 and TRBJ1-6, with 10 nucleotides matching TRBD1. V was pared by 4 bases and J by 10 bases, with 5 bases of the junction left unmatched. Germline values: CDR1 SGHNT, CDR2 YYREEE (reference sequence). This CDR3 is built from 14 residues. CDR3 loop: CASSPRQGASPLHF. The CDR3 DNA follows: TGTGCCAGCAGCCCGCGACAGGGGGCATCACCCCTCCACTTT. The full variable domain, its missing parts supplied by reference TRBV5-4 and TRBJ1-6, is ETGVTQSPTHLIKTRGQQVTLRCSSQSGHNTVSWYQQALGQGPQFIFQYYREEENGRGNFPPRFSGLQFPNYSSELNVNALELDDSALYLCASSPRQGASPLHFGNGTRLTVT.

This clone was counted a single time. V and J are TRBV1 and TRBJ1-5; the table names TRBD1, a call not compared with the DNA. TRBV1 is classified as a pseudogene. The CDR3 runs to 17 residues. The CDR3: CTSRYGQGKISNQPQHF. The CDR3 bases are TGCACCAGCAGGTACGGACAGGGAAAAATTAGCAATCAGCCCCAGCATTTT.

This clone was found many times. The chain carries TRBV19 and TRBJ1-2, with D possibly being TRBD1 (5 bases). Trimming removed 5 bases from V and 3 bases from J, with 7 bases in between. The CDR3 has 12 residues. CDR1 is LNHDA and CDR2 is SQIVND in the germline V gene (reference sequence). The CDR3 here is CASSGADYGYTF. CDR3 DNA: TGTGCCAGTAGTGGGGCGGACTATGGCTACACCTTC. Full variable domain (remainder filled in from reference TRBV19 and TRBJ1-2): DGGITQSPKYLFRKEGQNVTLSCEQNLNHDAMYWYRQDPGQGLRLIYYSQIVNDFQKGDIAEGYSVSREKKESFPLTVTSAQKNPTAFYLCASSGADYGYTFGSGTRLTVV.

The V and J genes are TRBV2 and TRBJ2-5; 9 nucleotides line up with TRBD2. The CDR3 totals 14 residues. The germline V gene has CDR1 SNHLY and CDR2 FYNNEI. V lost 5 bases to trimming and J lost 3 bases; unmatched junction nucleotides: 4. The CDR3 protein is CASSIAGAEETQYF. DNA for the CDR3: TGTGCCAGCAGTATAGCGGGGGCAGAAGAGACCCAGTACTTC.

The genes are TRBV5-5 and TRBJ1-5; D is unclear. Germline-derived CDR1 and CDR2 are SGHKS and YYEKEE (reference sequence). V was cut by 4 bases and J by 1 base, with 15 bases left in between. The length of the CDR3 is 16 residues. CDR3 residues: CASSLSGRGSNQPQHF. Here the CDR3 DNA reads TGTGCCAGCAGCCTATCTGGACGAGGGAGCAATCAGCCCCAGCATTTT.